The T cell receptor (beta chain) under discussion was sequenced for a study of a mutant IDH1 vaccine in newly diagnosed glioma. The wider study: Patients under treatment included around 60% males and around 38% females and had a mean age of around 40 years.

The table lists this clone with a count of one. Its antigen is as yet unknown. As for time point: week 35, safety follow-up. Vaccination used 300 ug of mutant IDH1 20-mer peptide per dose, with topical imiquimod. During weeks 1, 3, 5, 7, 11, 15, 19 and 23, patients received eight vaccinations. The CDR3 sequence is 15 residues long. Trimming cost V 3 bases and J 0 bases, with 11 bases left between them. Germline V gives CDR1 MGHDK, CDR2 SYGVNS. Profiling relied on immunoSEQ multiplex PCR, and the TCRdb table lists in-frame clones only, not all of them. The sample shows tens of thousands of clones, 76% of them seen only once. Study observations and caveats: Pseudoprogression appeared unlinked to shifts in leading peripheral T cell clonotypes.

The receptor was derived from a man in his forties with glioma. This chain uses TRBV25-1 with TRBJ2-5; D may be TRBD1 (5 bases). Sequenced here: PBMCs, sampled from a glioma patient whose treatment included an IDH1 peptide vaccine. The CDR3, as DNA: TGTGCCAGCAGTGAGTTACAGGAGTACCAAGAGACCCAGTACTTC. Protein product: CASSELQEYQETQYF. Supplemented by reference TRBV25-1 and TRBJ2-5, the full variable domain reads EADIYQTPRYLVIGTGKKITLECSQTMGHDKMYWYQQDPGMELHLIHYSYGVNSTEKGDLSSESTVSRIRTEHFPLTLESARPSHTSQYLCASSELQEYQETQYFGPGTRLLVL.